This record looks at one TCR beta chain sequence and its context. This sample was included in a study of T cell changes during pregnancy in multiple sclerosis. TCRdb's table, derived via immunoSEQ multiplex PCR, lists solely in-frame clones and lacks some. Of tens of thousands of clones in the sample, just over 90% were seen once. This CDR3 comprises 16 residues. The germline gives CDR1 MNHNS, CDR2 SASEGT. V lost 2 bases and J lost 4, with 18 bases in between. The sequences come from peripheral blood, collected in the second trimester of pregnancy. This TCR came from a female donor with multiple sclerosis, enrolled in a pregnancy study. The rearrangement uses TRBV6-1 and TRBJ2-7; D remains ambiguous. The CDR3 sequence: CASSESPLAAGYEQYF. CDR3 DNA: TGTGCCAGCAGTGAAAGCCCACTCGCGGCTGGGTACGAGCAGTACTTC.